The source of this TCR beta chain is a study of spatial heterogeneity in lung cancer. Study-wide results and caveats: Follow-up blood showed ubiquitous expanded tumor TCRs less than blood at resection did.

CDR3 length equals 14 residues. The V gene's germline CDR1 is SGHTA and CDR2 FQGNSA. Trimming pared 3 bases from V and 3 bases from J, leaving 11 bases between. A note on this clonotype: The antigen remains undetermined.

Specified time point: sample taken at primary tumor resection. TCRs were sequenced from unsorted whole RNA of tumor, nontumor lung or PBMC. The cohort: some 73 early-stage, untreated non-small cell lung cancer patients. Every TCR cDNA molecule carried a tag that served as a unique molecular identifier. TCRdb reprocessed the 5' RACE reads with MiXCR, giving one entry per CDR3 protein. Of tens of thousands of distinct CDR3 sequences listed, around 5.2% were seen once; the top ten hold roughly 25%. The starting material was PBMCs, obtained at surgery. This chain links TRBV7-2 with TRBJ2-5; the D call may be TRBD1 or TRBD2 (6 bases each). This sequence originates from a female donor with early-stage non-small cell lung cancer. In DNA form, the CDR3 reads TGTGCCAGCAGCTTCTCCGGGGGCAAAGAGACCCAGTACTTC. Translation: CASSFSGGKETQYF.